This T cell receptor beta chain was recorded in a study of blood T cell repertoires in COVID-19. About the study: Both acute and convalescent COVID-19 samples were obtained from the United States, Italy and Spain. The cDNA or gDNA used as material had been derived from T cells, B-cell-depleted T cells, or PBMCs.

Sequencing was performed with immunoSEQ multiplex PCR; in TCRdb, only in-frame clones are kept and a portion is missing. The top ten hold 7.5% to 9% of the sample, which has 200,000 to 300,000 clones, over 75% seen once. The TCR sequence derives from a human donor in a cohort sampled during active COVID-19. Material for sequencing was peripheral blood.

The CDR3 nucleotides are TGTGCCAGCAGCCTGACAGGGGTAACTGAAGCTTTCTTT. Residues: CASSLTGVTEAFF. This chain uses TRBV28 with TRBJ1-1; 8 bases match TRBD1. The CDR3 loop spans 13 amino acids. Germline trimming cut 6 bases from V and 5 bases from J; bases unmatched to any gene: 5. Germline V lookup: CDR1 MDHEN, CDR2 SYDVKM. Complete variable domain (other parts from reference TRBV28 and TRBJ1-1): DVKVTQSSRYLVKRTGEKVFLECVQDMDHENMFWYRQDPGLGLRLIYFSYDVKMKEKGDIPEGYSVSREKKERFSLILESASTNQTSMYLCASSLTGVTEAFFGQGTRLTVV.